The 10 T cell receptor beta chains given below trace back to one sample, sequenced in a study of esophageal squamous cell carcinoma under preoperative chemotherapy. Sample time point: before preoperative PTX-NDP chemotherapy. Using its own MiXCR run on the PCR reads, TCRdb lists one record per CDR3 protein. The sample includes about 30,000 distinct CDR3 sequences, roughly 52% of them seen just once. The specimen was taken from a patient given preoperative chemotherapy. These receptor sequences come from a human donor with esophageal squamous cell carcinoma. The donor label of this sample is uncertain.

This sequence joins TRBV7-2 and TRBJ2-3, with TRBD2 as a possible D gene (7 bases). The CDR3 sequence is 16 residues long. The germline CDR1 and CDR2 sequences are SGHTA and FQGNSA. Trimming took 5 bases from V and 12 from J, leaving 27 bases between them. The CDR3 here is CASSPQGGRGTDIQYF. The CDR3 coding sequence is TGTGCCAGCAGCCCACAGGGAGGGAGAGGCACAGATATTCAGTATTTT.

The genes are TRBV7-2 and TRBJ2-1; the D call may be TRBD1 or TRBD2 (6 bases each). CDR1 SGHTA and CDR2 FQGNSA come from the germline V gene. The CDR3 has 16 amino acids. V was clipped by 0 bases and J by 6 bases, with 15 bases between them. The CDR3 DNA reads TGTGCCAGCAGCTTAGCTTCGGCCGGGGGCTTCAATGAGCAGTTCTTC. It specifies CASSLASAGGFNEQFF.

The genes are TRBV12-3 or TRBV12-4 and TRBJ2-1; D is tentatively TRBD1 or TRBD2 (5 bases each). This CDR3 has 16 residues. Trimming took off 6 bases at V and 9 bases at J, with 24 bases between the two ends. The CDR3 protein is CASRKLSGIRGTEQFF. CDR3 coding DNA: TGTGCCAGCAGAAAACTCTCGGGAATCCGGGGCACTGAGCAGTTCTTC.

There are many counts of this clonotype. The chain employs TRBV5-8 and TRBJ2-7; TRBD1 or TRBD2 may be the D gene (6 bases each). Germline V lookup: CDR1 SGHTS, CDR2 YDEGEE. Trimming stripped 4 bases from V and 3 bases from J, with 14 bases between. The length of the CDR3 is 14 residues. CDR3 sequence (DNA): TGTGCCAGCAGCGTGGGGGGCGGCTACTACGAGCAGTACTTC. This encodes CASSVGGGYYEQYF.

Comment on this clonotype: One junction end does not reproduce the germline sequence, and a read error may be involved. The gene calls are TRBV7-2 and TRBJ2-2; D might be TRBD2 (5 bases). The CDR3 runs 17 residues. Germline loops: CDR1 SGHTA, CDR2 FQGNSA. CDR3 residues: CAISSNRLAVNTETLYF. The CDR3 region has the DNA TGTGCCATCAGCTCGAACCGCCTAGCAGTGAACACCGAGACGCTGTATTTT.

This clonotype showed up just a few times. The J gene is TRBJ2-5, the V gene TRBV7-2; D not certain. CDR1 and CDR2 from the germline V gene are SGHTA and FQGNSA. The CDR3 has 12 amino acids. V dropped 1 base and J dropped 7 bases, with 7 bases sitting between them. The CDR3 reads CASSLEGWTQYF. The CDR3 DNA reads as TGTGCCAGCAGCTTAGAAGGCTGGACCCAGTACTTC.

The rearrangement uses TRBV12-3 or TRBV12-4 and TRBJ2-5, with 7 positions matching TRBD1. Unmatched junction bases numbered 11, after V lost 5 bases and J lost 5 bases. The CDR3 spans 15 residues. CDR3 in DNA: TGTGCCAGCAGTACGTTGACAGGGTTCCCTGAGACCCAGTACTTC. Protein product: CASSTLTGFPETQYF.

A single count supports this clonotype. The chain recombines TRBV5-8 with TRBJ2-3; D possibly matches TRBD1 or TRBD2 (5 bases each). This CDR3 contains 16 residues. From germline, CDR1 is SGHTS and CDR2 YDEGEE. The CDR3 reads CLCRPQGRRAKNTQYF. Here the CDR3 DNA reads TGTCTGTGCCGCCCCCAGGGACGGAGAGCCAAAAATACGCAGTATTTT.

This chain links TRBV5-1 with TRBJ2-5, with D possibly being TRBD1 (5 bases). The J call is doubtful: the DNA matches TRBJ2-7 better. The CDR3 covers 12 residues. Looked up from germline, CDR1 is SGHRS and CDR2 is YFSETQ. The CDR3 protein is CASSLKGDEQYF. In DNA form, the CDR3 reads TGCGCCAGCAGCTTGAAAGGGGACGAGCAGTACTTC.

There are many counts of this clonotype. The chain carries TRBV7-2 and TRBJ2-1; D gene unclear. V was shortened by 0 bases and J by 9 bases, with 9 bases between the two germline ends. Germline loops: CDR1 SGHTA, CDR2 FQGNSA. The CDR3 runs 13 residues. The CDR3, as DNA: TGTGCCAGCAGCTTAGCGATTCATCTTGAGCAGTTCTTC. This encodes CASSLAIHLEQFF.